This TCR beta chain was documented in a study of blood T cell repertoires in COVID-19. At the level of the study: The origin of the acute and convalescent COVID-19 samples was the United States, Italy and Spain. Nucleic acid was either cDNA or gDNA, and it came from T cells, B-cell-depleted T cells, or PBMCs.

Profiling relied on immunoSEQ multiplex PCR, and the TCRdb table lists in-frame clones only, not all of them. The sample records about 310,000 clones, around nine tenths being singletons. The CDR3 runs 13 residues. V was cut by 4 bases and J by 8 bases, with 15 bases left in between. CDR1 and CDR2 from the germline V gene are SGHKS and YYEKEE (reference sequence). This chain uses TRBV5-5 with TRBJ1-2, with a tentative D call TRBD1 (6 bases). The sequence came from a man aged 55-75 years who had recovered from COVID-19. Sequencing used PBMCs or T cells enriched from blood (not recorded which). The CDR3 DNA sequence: TGTGCCAGCAGCATAGGGATGACAGGCGGCTACACCTTC. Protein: CASSIGMTGGYTF.